This T cell receptor beta chain is drawn from a study of blood T cell repertoires in COVID-19. The overall study: COVID-19 samples from acute and convalescent phases originated in the United States, Italy and Spain. The analysed material was cDNA or gDNA that came from T cells, B-cell-depleted T cells, or PBMCs.

The CDR3 is made up of 14 amino acids. The J segment lost 6 bases and the V segment lost 4 bases, leaving 8 bases of the junction unmatched. From germline, CDR1 is SEHNR and CDR2 FQNEAQ (reference sequence). As originally analysed: Using reference gene primer amplification, nucleated cell counts were estimated. Data came from immunoSEQ multiplex PCR; TCRdb stores just in-frame clones and leaves some out. The D gene and trimming were derived from the DNA, and the V and J assignments and clone size from that table. The sample lists 250,000 or so clones, 89% occurring once. This chain links TRBV7-9 with TRBJ1-2, with 7 bases fitting TRBD1. The clonotype originates from a middle-aged woman who had recovered from COVID-19. The sequencing sample was made of peripheral blood. The CDR3 coding sequence is TGTGCCAGCAGCTCCCGGACAGGTCACGATGGCTACACCTTC. This sequence encodes CASSSRTGHDGYTF.